These T cell receptor beta chains were read from a single sample in a study of vaccination effects on CD4 cells after COVID-19. These receptors' antigens are unknown. Using immunoSEQ multiplex PCR, the repertoire was profiled, and TCRdb retains in-frame clones only, with some absent. The sample records some 52,000 clones, 60% to 80% being singletons. The sequenced sample was CD4+ T cells from PBMCs cultured with HCoV-OC43 spike peptides, obtained before COVID-19 vaccination. The receptors originated from a human donor who received a COVID-19 vaccine. Both conserved end residues are part of each CDR3. Fields, in order: CDR3 DNA, CDR3 protein, D gene, J gene, clone size, V gene. The D gene is left open where the match is weak. The size of a clone is reported for some rows only, either as once, few or many, or as a class for expanded clones.

DNA: TGTGCCAGCAGTTACTCTGGTTATGGCTACACCTTC
CDR3: CASSYSGYGYTF
D: -
J: TRBJ1-2
size: -
V: TRBV6-2/TRBV6-3

DNA: TGTGCCAGCAGCTTAGGGCTAGCGGGGTACAATGAGCAGTTCTTC
CDR3: CASSLGLAGYNEQFF
D: TRBD2
J: TRBJ2-1
size: -
V: TRBV7-2

DNA: TGTGCCAGCAGCCCACGAATCGCGGGGGCTGGGGCCAACGTCCTGACTTTC
CDR3: CASSPRIAGAGANVLTF
D: TRBD2
J: TRBJ2-6
size: -
V: TRBV5-6

DNA: TGCGCCAGCAGCCATGGTGGGACAGGGAGAAATTCACCCCTCCACTTT
CDR3: CASSHGGTGRNSPLHF
D: TRBD1
J: TRBJ1-6
size: -
V: TRBV4-1

DNA: TGTGCCACCAGCAGAGAATCCATCTATGGCTACACCTTC
CDR3: CATSRESIYGYTF
D: -
J: TRBJ1-2
size: -
V: TRBV15

DNA: TGCGCCAGCAGCTTGGACACCAACACCGGGGAGCTGTTTTTT
CDR3: CASSLDTNTGELFF
D: -
J: TRBJ2-2
size: -
V: TRBV5-1

DNA: TGTGCCAGCAGGGTGCTTACAGGGGGCGAGGGCTACACCTTC
CDR3: CASRVLTGGEGYTF
D: TRBD1
J: TRBJ1-2
size: once
V: TRBV6-5

DNA: TGCGCCAGCAGCTTGGGGGAAAACACTGAAGCTTTCTTT
CDR3: CASSLGENTEAFF
D: -
J: TRBJ1-1
size: few
V: TRBV5-1

DNA: TGTGCCAGCAGCTTTGGTCTGAGAACCGGGGAGCTGTTTTTT
CDR3: CASSFGLRTGELFF
D: -
J: TRBJ2-2
size: -
V: TRBV7-2

DNA: TGCGCCAGCAGCCTGAGACTAGGGGACCCCACAGATACGCAGTATTTT
CDR3: CASSLRLGDPTDTQYF
D: -
J: TRBJ2-3
size: -
V: TRBV5-1

DNA: TGTGCCAGTACGGGGCAGGGGAGAAGCCAGCCCCAGCATTTT
CDR3: CASTGQGRSQPQHF
D: -
J: TRBJ1-5
size: once
V: TRBV19

DNA: TGTGCCAGCAGAACCTACAGGGGGGCGGCTGAAGCTTTCTTT
CDR3: CASRTYRGAAEAFF
D: TRBD1
J: TRBJ1-1
size: -
V: TRBV6-5

DNA: TGTGCCAGCTCGAACGGGGCCGGGACACCTATCGGCTACACCTTC
CDR3: CASSNGAGTPIGYTF
D: -
J: TRBJ1-2
size: -
V: TRBV28

DNA: TGCGCCAGCAGCTTGGCCGGTGGGATGAACACTGAAGCTTTCTTT
CDR3: CASSLAGGMNTEAFF
D: -
J: TRBJ1-1
size: -
V: TRBV5-1

DNA: TGTGCCACCAGTGATTCACAGGGCACAGATACGCAGTATTTT
CDR3: CATSDSQGTDTQYF
D: -
J: TRBJ2-3
size: -
V: TRBV24-1

DNA: TGTGCCATCAGTGAAGGGGACACTGAAGCTTTCTTT
CDR3: CAISEGDTEAFF
D: -
J: TRBJ1-1
size: -
V: TRBV10-3

DNA: TGCGCCAGCAGCTTGCTAGGGACAGGTCTTGAAGCTTTCTTT
CDR3: CASSLLGTGLEAFF
D: TRBD1
J: TRBJ1-1
size: -
V: TRBV5-1

DNA: TGTGCCAGCGCCCGGACCCTCCTGAACACTGAAGCTTTCTTT
CDR3: CASARTLLNTEAFF
D: -
J: TRBJ1-1
size: -
V: TRBV7-8

DNA: TGTGCCAGCAGTTTGGGACTATTTAACACCGGGGAGCTGTTTTTT
CDR3: CASSLGLFNTGELFF
D: TRBD2
J: TRBJ2-2
size: -
V: TRBV28

DNA: TGTGCCAGCAGGGCAAAAGTTGACACTGAAGCTTTCTTT
CDR3: CASRAKVDTEAFF
D: -
J: TRBJ1-1
size: -
V: TRBV6-5

DNA: TGTGCCAGCAGCTTAAACCCTAGCGGGGGGGCTGGTGAGCAGTTCTTC
CDR3: CASSLNPSGGAGEQFF
D: TRBD2
J: TRBJ2-1
size: -
V: TRBV5-5

DNA: TGTGCCAGCAGCGTAGTCAGGCAGGGGGCGCTTAATACTGAAGCTTTCTTT
CDR3: CASSVVRQGALNTEAFF
D: TRBD1
J: TRBJ1-1
size: -
V: TRBV9

DNA: TGTGCCAGCAGCTCCGCCGCGTTCCTCTATAACACTGAAGCTTTCTTT
CDR3: CASSSAAFLYNTEAFF
D: -
J: TRBJ1-1
size: -
V: TRBV5-5

DNA: TGTGCCAGTAGTATATCCCCCTCCGGGGAGCTGTTTTTT
CDR3: CASSISPSGELFF
D: -
J: TRBJ2-2
size: -
V: TRBV19

DNA: TGCGCCAGCAGCCAAGGACAGTATGAGGACGCGGGCTACACCTTC
CDR3: CASSQGQYEDAGYTF
D: -
J: TRBJ1-2
size: -
V: TRBV4-3

DNA: TGTGCCAGCAGCGTAGACAGGGGTAATACGCAGTATTTT
CDR3: CASSVDRGNTQYF
D: TRBD1
J: TRBJ2-3
size: -
V: TRBV7-3

DNA: TGTGCCATTAGAGAAAGCGGGACAGGGGATGAGCAGTTCTTC
CDR3: CAIRESGTGDEQFF
D: TRBD1
J: TRBJ2-1
size: -
V: TRBV10-3

DNA: TGCGCCAGCGGGGGACAGGGCAATCAGCCCCAGCATTTT
CDR3: CASGGQGNQPQHF
D: TRBD1
J: TRBJ1-5
size: few
V: TRBV4-1

DNA: TGCGCCAGCAGCTCATGGACAGGGGAACTTTTACCCCTCCACTTT
CDR3: CASSSWTGELLPLHF
D: TRBD1
J: TRBJ1-6
size: -
V: TRBV5-1

DNA: TGTGCCAGCAGCGAGGGGCCCGCAACTAATGAAAAACTGTTTTTT
CDR3: CASSEGPATNEKLFF
D: -
J: TRBJ1-4
size: -
V: TRBV9

DNA: TGTGCCAGCAGCCAGACTCCGGGACAGAGTTATCAGCCCCAGCATTTT
CDR3: CASSQTPGQSYQPQHF
D: TRBD1
J: TRBJ1-5
size: -
V: TRBV4-2

DNA: TGTGCCAGTCAAAGGGCGCCAGATTTCTACAATGAGCAGTTCTTC
CDR3: CASQRAPDFYNEQFF
D: -
J: TRBJ2-1
size: -
V: TRBV2

DNA: TGCAGCGTTGAAGCCGGGAGTAGGGAGACCCAGTACTTC
CDR3: CSVEAGSRETQYF
D: -
J: TRBJ2-5
size: -
V: TRBV29-1

DNA: TGTGCCAGCTCACCTCATCCCAGGGTTACAAGCTCTGGAAACACCATATATTTT
CDR3: CASSPHPRVTSSGNTIYF
D: -
J: TRBJ1-3
size: -
V: TRBV18

DNA: TGCGCCAGCAGCCTAACGCTGGGCACTGAAGCTTTCTTT
CDR3: CASSLTLGTEAFF
D: -
J: TRBJ1-1
size: -
V: TRBV5-1

DNA: TGTGCCAGCGGGAGACCGACAGGGGGCACAGATACGCAGTATTTT
CDR3: CASGRPTGGTDTQYF
D: TRBD1
J: TRBJ2-3
size: -
V: TRBV6-6

DNA: TGTGCCAGCGGACAACTAGCGGGGGCAGGAGATACGCAGTATTTT
CDR3: CASGQLAGAGDTQYF
D: TRBD2
J: TRBJ2-3
size: -
V: TRBV9

DNA: TGTGCCAGCAGTCTCTGGACAGTCACAGATACGCAGTATTTT
CDR3: CASSLWTVTDTQYF
D: -
J: TRBJ2-3
size: -
V: TRBV7-2

DNA: TGTGCCAGCTCACCAATCAGAGCAACTAATGAAAAACTGTTTTTT
CDR3: CASSPIRATNEKLFF
D: -
J: TRBJ1-4
size: -
V: TRBV18

DNA: TGTGCCAGTAGAGGGGGGCACAACACCGGGGAGCTGTTTTTT
CDR3: CASRGGHNTGELFF
D: -
J: TRBJ2-2
size: -
V: TRBV19

DNA: TGTGCCAGCATCCCCCCCGGGCGGCCAGGATCCCCAGATACGCAGTATTTT
CDR3: CASIPPGRPGSPDTQYF
D: -
J: TRBJ2-3
size: -
V: TRBV28

DNA: TGTGCCTGGAGTTATGGAGATACGCAGTATTTT
CDR3: CAWSYGDTQYF
D: -
J: TRBJ2-3
size: -
V: TRBV30

DNA: TGTGCCAGCAGCTCCAACCGACAGGGATGGGATGAAAAACTGTTTTTT
CDR3: CASSSNRQGWDEKLFF
D: TRBD1
J: TRBJ1-4
size: few
V: TRBV7-9

DNA: TGTGCCAGCACCAAAAACGGAGGATCCTCCTACAATGAGCAGTTCTTC
CDR3: CASTKNGGSSYNEQFF
D: -
J: TRBJ2-1
size: -
V: TRBV14

DNA: TGTGCCAGCACCCTCTCGTGGAGAGGCAATGAGCAGTTCTTC
CDR3: CASTLSWRGNEQFF
D: -
J: TRBJ2-1
size: -
V: TRBV5-4

DNA: TGCAGCGCCGACAGGGGTAAAACTTACAATGAGCAGTTCTTC
CDR3: CSADRGKTYNEQFF
D: TRBD1
J: TRBJ2-1
size: -
V: TRBV29-1

DNA: TGCGCCAGCAGCTTGGAACAGGTCGGGGTAGAGACCCAGTACTTC
CDR3: CASSLEQVGVETQYF
D: -
J: TRBJ2-5
size: -
V: TRBV5-1

DNA: TGTGCCAGCAGCTTAACCCCACAAGAGACCCAGTACTTC
CDR3: CASSLTPQETQYF
D: -
J: TRBJ2-5
size: few
V: TRBV7-3

DNA: TGTGCCAGCTCACCACCTAAGGTGTATGGCTACACCTTC
CDR3: CASSPPKVYGYTF
D: -
J: TRBJ1-2
size: -
V: TRBV18